The 10 T cell receptor beta chains below all came from one sample that was sequenced in a study of shared clonotypes between healthy human individuals. CD8 cells classed as naive were CD45RO-negative and positively selected for CCR7, excluding terminally differentiated effector memory CD45RA+ cells. The table came from immunoSEQ multiplex PCR; TCRdb's copy has only in-frame clones and leaves some out. The sample holds approximately 600,000 clones; roughly 95% are singletons and the top ten take over 0.1%. The sample consisted of naive CD8+ T cells sorted from blood. These receptors originate from a woman between 25 and 40 years old in good health.

This clone was picked up one time. The rearrangement joins TRBV9 to TRBJ2-7, with TRBD2 as a possible D gene (5 bases). Germline V gene sequence: CDR1 SGDLS, CDR2 YYNGEE. This CDR3 contains 15 residues. Trimming stripped 3 bases from V and 3 bases from J, with 16 bases between. CDR3 protein: CASSASSSLSYEQYF. DNA of the CDR3: TGTGCCAGCAGCGCTTCTAGCAGCTTGAGCTACGAGCAGTACTTC.

This chain uses TRBV6-1 with TRBJ2-7, with TRBD2 identical over 7 bases. V gave up 2 bases and J gave up 3 bases; unmatched junction bases: 10. This CDR3 spans 16 amino acids. CDR1 and CDR2 from the germline V gene are MNHNS and SASEGT. CDR3 DNA sequence: TGTGCCAGCAGTGAACCAAGGCGGGAGACGATCTACGAGCAGTACTTC. Translated, it gives CASSEPRRETIYEQYF.

The gene calls are TRBV28 and TRBJ1-1, with TRBD1 as a possible D gene (5 bases). Germline V gives CDR1 MDHEN, CDR2 SYDVKM. With 1 base removed from V and 2 bases from J, the gap between germline ends came to 11 bases. The CDR3 is made up of 15 amino acids. This CDR3 is CASSLSGRGNTEAFF. In DNA, the CDR3 is TGTGCCAGCAGTTTATCCGGACGGGGCAACACTGAAGCTTTCTTT.

This clone was observed once. This chain links TRBV2 with TRBJ2-1; 8 bases are shared with TRBD2. The V gene's germline CDR1 is SNHLY and CDR2 FYNNEI. The CDR3 extends over 15 amino acids. V gave up 2 bases and J gave up 4 bases; unmatched junction bases: 4. The CDR3 reads CASSEWRGDYNEQFF. CDR3 coding DNA: TGTGCCAGCAGTGAATGGCGGGGGGATTACAATGAGCAGTTCTTC.

This chain links TRBV28 with TRBJ2-3; D unresolved. Trimming shortened V by 6 bases and J by 2 bases, and 18 bases separated the two germline ends. The CDR3 loop spans 16 amino acids. Germline values: CDR1 MDHEN, CDR2 SYDVKM. The CDR3 here is CASSSPQDGVTDTQYF. For the CDR3, the DNA is TGTGCCAGCAGCTCGCCTCAGGACGGAGTCACAGATACGCAGTATTTT.

The chain couples TRBV2 to TRBJ2-7, with TRBD2 matching 11 bases. CDR1 and CDR2 (germline): SNHLY, FYNNEI. This CDR3 spans 17 amino acids. Trimming took 5 bases from V and 0 from J; bases not matched to a gene: 9. CDR3 bases: TGTGCCAGCAGTAATGGACTAGCGGGTTACAGCTCCTACGAGCAGTACTTC. Encoded protein: CASSNGLAGYSSYEQYF.

V is TRBV5-6 and J is TRBJ1-3; possibly TRBD1 for D (6 bases). The CDR3 has 16 amino acids. The germline V gene encodes CDR1 SGHDT and CDR2 YYEEEE. The ends were cut back, 0 bases at V and 2 bases at J, with 12 bases in the middle. DNA for the CDR3: TGTGCCAGCAGCTTGGCGTGGGGGGCGCCTGGAAACACCATATATTTT. Residues: CASSLAWGAPGNTIYF.

The genes are TRBV9 and TRBJ1-1; D uncertain. V shed 4 bases and J shed 1 base, with 11 bases lying between them. The CDR3 spans 14 residues. CDR1 SGDLS and CDR2 YYNGEE come from the germline V gene. The CDR3 sequence is CASSPPGKNTEAFF. The CDR3 bases are TGTGCCAGCAGCCCCCCGGGGAAGAACACTGAAGCTTTCTTT. Combining the CDR3 with reference TRBV9 and TRBJ1-1 gives the whole variable domain DSGVTQTPKHLITATGQRVTLRCSPRSGDLSVYWYQQSLDQGLQFLIQYYNGEERAKGNILERFSAQQFPDLHSELNLSSLELGDSALYFCASSPPGKNTEAFFGQGTRLTVV.

V is TRBV5-7 and J is TRBJ2-7; 7 nucleotides agree with TRBD1. TRBV5-7 is an open reading frame whose function is uncertain. With V trimmed by 1 base and J by 3 bases, 13 bases remained unmatched. The CDR3 contains 17 residues. Here the CDR3 reads CASSLRLGDRSIYEQYF. CDR3 nucleotide sequence: TGTGCCAGCAGCTTGAGGCTCGGGGACAGATCGATCTACGAGCAGTACTTC.

The rearrangement uses TRBV5-1 and TRBJ2-1; 9 bases match TRBD1. Germline V gene sequence: CDR1 SGHRS, CDR2 YFSETQ. CDR3 length: 16 amino acids. J was trimmed by 3 bases and V by 0 bases; bases with no gene match: 4. CDR3 loop: CASSLGPGQGYNEQFF. The CDR3 region has the DNA TGCGCCAGCAGCTTGGGCCCGGGACAGGGCTACAATGAGCAGTTCTTC.